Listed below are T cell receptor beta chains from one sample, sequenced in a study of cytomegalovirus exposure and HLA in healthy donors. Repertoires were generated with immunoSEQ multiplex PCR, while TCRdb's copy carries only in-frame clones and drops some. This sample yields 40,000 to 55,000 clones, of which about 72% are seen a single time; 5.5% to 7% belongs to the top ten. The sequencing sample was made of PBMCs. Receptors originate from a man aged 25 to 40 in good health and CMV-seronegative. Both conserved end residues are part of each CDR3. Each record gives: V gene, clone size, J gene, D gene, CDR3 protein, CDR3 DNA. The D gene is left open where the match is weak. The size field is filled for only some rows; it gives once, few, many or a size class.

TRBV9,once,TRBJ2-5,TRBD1,CASSVDHRGQETQYF,TGTGCCAGCAGCGTGGACCACAGGGGGCAAGAGACCCAGTACTTC
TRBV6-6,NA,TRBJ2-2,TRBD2,CASSYAGGLDTGELFF,TGTGCCAGCAGTTACGCGGGAGGATTAGACACCGGGGAGCTGTTTTTT
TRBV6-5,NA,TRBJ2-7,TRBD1,CASRGTGTLGEQYF,TGTGCCAGCAGGGGGACAGGGACGTTGGGAGAGCAGTACTTC
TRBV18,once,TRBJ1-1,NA,CASTRGNTEAFF,TGTGCCAGCACCCGGGGTAACACTGAAGCTTTCTTT
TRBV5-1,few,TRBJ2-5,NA,CASSGGGDTYQETQYF,TGCGCCAGCAGCGGGGGGGGCGACACGTACCAAGAGACCCAGTACTTC
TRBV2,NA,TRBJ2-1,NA,CASSVGSLSYNEQFF,TGTGCCAGCAGTGTAGGTAGCCTCTCCTACAATGAGCAGTTCTTC
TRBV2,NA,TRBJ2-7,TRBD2,CASSEWTSGSLREQYF,TGTGCCAGCAGTGAGTGGACCAGCGGGAGTCTTCGCGAGCAGTACTTC
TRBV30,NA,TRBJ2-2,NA,CAWTAVPAGELFF,TGTGCCTGGACTGCAGTACCCGCCGGGGAGCTGTTTTTT
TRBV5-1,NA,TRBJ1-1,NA,CASTLGAADTEAFF,TGCGCCAGCACTCTTGGGGCGGCTGACACTGAAGCTTTCTTT
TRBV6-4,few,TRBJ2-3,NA,CASSKSGDGTDTQYF,TGTGCCAGCAGTAAGAGCGGCGATGGCACAGATACGCAGTATTTT
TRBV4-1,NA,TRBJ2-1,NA,CASSQGSVTYNEQFF,TGCGCCAGCAGCCAAGGATCGGTGACCTACAATGAGCAGTTCTTC
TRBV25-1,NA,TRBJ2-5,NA,CASSEVRGQGREQYF,TGTGCCAGCAGTGAAGTCAGGGGTCAAGGGAGGGAGCAGTACTTC
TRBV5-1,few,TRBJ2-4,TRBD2,CASSSREGRVIQYF,TGCGCCAGCAGCTCCCGGGAGGGTCGGGTCATTCAGTACTTC
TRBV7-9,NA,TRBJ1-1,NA,CASSLVGANTEAFF,TGTGCCAGCAGCTTAGTTGGGGCGAACACTGAAGCTTTCTTT
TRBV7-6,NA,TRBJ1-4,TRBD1,CASSQTGGEYEKLFF,TGTGCCAGCAGCCAAACAGGGGGCGAGTATGAAAAACTGTTTTTT
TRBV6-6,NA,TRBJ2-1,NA,CASSYSSSYNEQFF,TGTGCCAGCAGTTACTCGAGTTCCTACAATGAGCAGTTCTTC
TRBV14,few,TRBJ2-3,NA,CASSPFLDTQYF,TGTGCCAGCAGCCCTTTCTTGGATACGCAGTATTTT
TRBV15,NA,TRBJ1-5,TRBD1,CATSRAPGQGRDQPQHF,TGTGCCACCAGCAGAGCGCCCGGACAGGGGCGCGATCAGCCCCAGCATTTT
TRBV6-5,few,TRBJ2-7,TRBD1,CASSYSVGQATYEQYF,TGTGCCAGCAGTTACTCGGTGGGACAGGCCACCTACGAGCAGTACTTC
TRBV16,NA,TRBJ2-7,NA,CASSPADSLGSYEQYF,TGTGCCAGCAGCCCAGCGGACAGTTTAGGCTCCTACGAGCAGTACTTC
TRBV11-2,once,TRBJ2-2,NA,CASSFEGDTGELFF,TGTGCCAGCAGCTTCGAGGGAGACACCGGGGAGCTGTTTTTT
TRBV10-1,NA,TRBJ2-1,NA,CASSAVVTFGEQFF,TGCGCCAGCAGTGCGGTAGTTACCTTTGGTGAGCAGTTCTTC
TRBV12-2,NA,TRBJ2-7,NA,CASRYRYEQYF,TGTGCAAGTCGTTACCGGTACGAGCAGTACTTC
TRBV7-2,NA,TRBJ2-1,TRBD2,CASSLRAGGYNEQFF,TGTGCCAGCAGCTTACGAGCGGGAGGTTACAATGAGCAGTTCTTC
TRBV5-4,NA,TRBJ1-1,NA,CASSFDPGSGMNTEAFF,TGTGCCAGCAGCTTCGATCCGGGGTCGGGGATGAACACTGAAGCTTTCTTT
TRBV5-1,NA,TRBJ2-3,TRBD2,CASSWKTSGISTDTQYF,TGCGCCAGCAGCTGGAAGACTAGCGGGATTAGCACAGATACGCAGTATTTT
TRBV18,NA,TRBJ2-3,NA,CASSPIPVPDTQYF,TGTGCCAGCTCACCAATACCAGTTCCAGATACGCAGTATTTT
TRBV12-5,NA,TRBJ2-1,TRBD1,CASGPGTVAGDEQFF,TGTGCTAGTGGTCCGGGGACAGTCGCTGGCGATGAGCAGTTCTTC
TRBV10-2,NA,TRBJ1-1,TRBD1,CASSEADREAFF,TGCGCCAGCAGTGAGGCGGACAGGGAAGCTTTCTTT
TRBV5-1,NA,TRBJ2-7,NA,CASSSPGTTGEQYF,TGCGCCAGCAGCTCTCCCGGGACAACCGGCGAGCAGTACTTC
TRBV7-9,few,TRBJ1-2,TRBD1,CASTVGGTGGSNYGYTF,TGTGCCAGCACCGTGGGAGGGACAGGGGGCTCTAACTATGGCTACACCTTC
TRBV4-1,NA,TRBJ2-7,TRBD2,CASSLGLVREQYF,TGCGCCAGCAGCCTGGGACTAGTCCGCGAGCAGTACTTC
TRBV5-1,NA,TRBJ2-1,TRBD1,CASSSGTGLYNEQFF,TGCGCCAGCAGCTCCGGGACAGGGCTTTACAATGAGCAGTTCTTC
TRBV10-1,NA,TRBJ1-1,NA,CASSEFRSDEAFF,TGCGCCAGCAGTGAGTTTCGGAGCGACGAAGCTTTCTTT
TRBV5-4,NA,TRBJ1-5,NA,CASSPGVNQPQHF,TGTGCCAGCAGCCCAGGGGTTAATCAGCCCCAGCATTTT
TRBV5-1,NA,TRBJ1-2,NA,CASKEGTAGNYGYTF,TGCGCCAGCAAGGAGGGGACGGCTGGAAACTATGGCTACACCTTC
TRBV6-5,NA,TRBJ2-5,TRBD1,CASSWTGEETQYF,TGTGCCAGCAGTTGGACAGGGGAAGAGACCCAGTACTTC
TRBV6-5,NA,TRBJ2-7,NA,CASSYLTDAYEQYF,TGTGCCAGCAGCTACCTGACAGACGCCTACGAGCAGTACTTC
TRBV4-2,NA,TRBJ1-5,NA,CASSHERNQPQHF,TGTGCCAGCAGCCATGAGAGGAATCAGCCCCAGCATTTT
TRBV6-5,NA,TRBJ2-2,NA,CASSYQTFANTGELFF,TGTGCCAGCAGTTACCAGACATTCGCGAACACCGGGGAGCTGTTTTTT
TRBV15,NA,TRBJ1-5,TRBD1,CATSREQGARLDQPQHF,TGTGCCACCAGCAGAGAGCAGGGGGCGAGATTGGATCAGCCCCAGCATTTT
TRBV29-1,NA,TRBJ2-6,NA,CSVVSSGANVLTF,TGCAGCGTTGTCAGCTCTGGGGCCAACGTCCTGACTTTC
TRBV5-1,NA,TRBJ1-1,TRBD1,CASSLEGRTGGGWSTEAFF,TGCGCCAGCAGCTTGGAGGGTAGGACAGGGGGCGGATGGAGTACTGAAGCTTTCTTT
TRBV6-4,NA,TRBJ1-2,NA,CASSESGMYGYTF,TGTGCCAGCAGTGAGAGCGGGATGTATGGCTACACCTTC
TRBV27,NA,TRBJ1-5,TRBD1,CASSLSGQGNSNQPQHF,TGTGCCAGCAGTTTATCCGGACAGGGGAATAGCAATCAGCCCCAGCATTTT
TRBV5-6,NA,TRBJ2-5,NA,CASLGPSLETQYF,TGTGCCAGCCTCGGTCCTAGCCTGGAGACCCAGTACTTC
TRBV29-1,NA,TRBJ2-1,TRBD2,CSVLAGNSYNEQFF,TGCAGCGTCCTAGCGGGAAACTCCTACAATGAGCAGTTCTTC
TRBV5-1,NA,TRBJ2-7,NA,CASRGLERYEQYF,TGCGCCAGCAGGGGACTTGAGAGATACGAGCAGTACTTC
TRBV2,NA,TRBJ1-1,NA,CASSQTRNTEAFF,TGTGCCAGCAGCCAAACTAGGAACACTGAAGCTTTCTTT
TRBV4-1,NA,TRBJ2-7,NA,CASSHAGSSYEQYF,TGCGCCAGCAGCCACGCCGGGAGCTCCTACGAGCAGTACTTC
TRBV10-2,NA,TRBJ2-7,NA,CASSGAYEQYF,TGCGCCAGCAGTGGCGCCTACGAGCAGTACTTC
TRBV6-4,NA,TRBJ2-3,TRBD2,CASSDSAGADTQYF,TGTGCCAGCAGTGACTCAGCGGGAGCAGATACGCAGTATTTT
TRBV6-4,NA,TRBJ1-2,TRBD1,CASMGGQIYGYTF,TGTGCCAGCATGGGGGGACAGATCTATGGCTACACCTTC
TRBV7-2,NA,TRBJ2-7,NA,CASSLGYGGEQYF,TGTGCCAGCAGCTTAGGATATGGAGGTGAGCAGTACTTC
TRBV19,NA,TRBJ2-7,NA,CASSITPTGEQYF,TGTGCCAGTAGCATTACACCTACGGGGGAGCAGTACTTC